This T cell receptor beta chain was observed in a study of technical replicates of blood from several donors. The CDR3 has 15 residues. V was pared by 2 bases and J by 9 bases, with 7 bases of the junction left unmatched. The germline CDR1 and CDR2 sequences are SGHNT and YYREEE (reference sequence). The repertoire was sequenced with immunoSEQ multiplex PCR; TCRdb's copy has only in-frame clones and lacks some. The sample comprises tens of thousands of clones, roughly 92% of which are singletons, and 0.41% rests with the top ten. What was sequenced was T cells isolated from PBMCs. The sequence was collected from a human donor in good health. This chain joins TRBV5-4 and TRBJ2-1; 11 nucleotides match TRBD2. The CDR3 DNA reads as TGTGCCAGCAGCTTTGGCCTAGCGGGGGGAATTGAGCAGTTCTTC. Protein sequence: CASSFGLAGGIEQFF.